This TCR beta chain originates from a study of post-analysis software for immune sequencing data. The CDR3 runs to 15 residues. Findings and caveats of the study: Controls showed lower frequencies than patients for roughly 5 TRBV segments, and TRBV5-6, TRBV5-1 and TRBV20-1 were among these. Patients with multiple sclerosis recorded significantly lower normalized Chao1 diversity than controls, the study found.

Unique molecular identifiers were carried by the TCR beta cDNA libraries. TCRdb reprocessed the PCR reads via MiXCR and lists one record per CDR3 protein. Among some 700,000 distinct CDR3 sequences listed, roughly three fifths were seen once. About this clonotype itself: The antigen is undetermined. A junction boundary mismatches the germline segment, possibly from a read error.

This chain links TRBV12-3 or TRBV12-4 with TRBJ2-1; D is tentatively TRBD1 or TRBD2 (5 bases each). Sequencing was carried out using blood. The receptor comes from a girl aged 2 to 9 with multiple sclerosis. CDR3 nucleotide sequence: TGTGCCAGCAGTTTGGGGGTCTCAAGATACAATGGGCAGTTCTTC. Translating it yields CASSLGVSRYNGQFF.